This entry describes one T cell receptor beta chain. Its antigen is unidentified. Each patient with chemo-refractory metastatic non-small-cell lung cancer was treated with focal radiation plus CTLA-4 blockade using ipilimumab. V gave up 0 bases and J gave up 3 bases, with 12 bases separating them. The germline gives CDR1 SGDLS, CDR2 YYNGEE. The CDR3 length is 15 residues. This sample stems from a study of radiotherapy plus CTLA-4 blockade in lung cancer. Study as a whole: For approximately 19% of patients, objective responses occurred, and about 34% had disease control.

Whole-study results and caveats: The best predictor of response was reported to be early blood T cell clone dynamics, with interferon-beta. Radiotherapy was combined with ipilimumab, and tumor-derived TCR clones then expanded in blood.

Sequencing was performed with immunoSEQ multiplex PCR; in TCRdb, only in-frame clones are kept and a portion is missing. The data hold under 3,000 clones, with just over 75% observed a single time. The sample here was tumor tissue, taken from a patient treated with radiotherapy plus ipilimumab. This chain connects TRBV9 to TRBJ1-1; perhaps TRBD1 as D (6 bases). The TCR originated in a human donor with non-small cell lung cancer that progressed on radiotherapy plus ipilimumab. In DNA form, the CDR3 reads TGTGCCAGCAGCGTAGGGGCGGGGGGGCACACTGAAGCTTTCTTT. It codes for CASSVGAGGHTEAFF.